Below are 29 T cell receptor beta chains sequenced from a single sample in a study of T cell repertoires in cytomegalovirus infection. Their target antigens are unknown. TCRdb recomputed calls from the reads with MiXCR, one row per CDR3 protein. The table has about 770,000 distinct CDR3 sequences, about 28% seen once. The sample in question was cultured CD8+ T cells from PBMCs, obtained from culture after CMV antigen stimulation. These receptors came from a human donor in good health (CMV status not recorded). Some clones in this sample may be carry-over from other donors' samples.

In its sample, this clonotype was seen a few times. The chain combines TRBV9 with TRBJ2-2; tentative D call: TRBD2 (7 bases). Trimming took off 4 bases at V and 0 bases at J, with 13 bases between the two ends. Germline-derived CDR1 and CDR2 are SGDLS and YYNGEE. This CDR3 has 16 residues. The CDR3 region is CASSLWRGPNTGELFF. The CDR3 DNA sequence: TGTGCCAGCAGCCTTTGGCGGGGGCCGAACACCGGGGAGCTGTTTTTT.

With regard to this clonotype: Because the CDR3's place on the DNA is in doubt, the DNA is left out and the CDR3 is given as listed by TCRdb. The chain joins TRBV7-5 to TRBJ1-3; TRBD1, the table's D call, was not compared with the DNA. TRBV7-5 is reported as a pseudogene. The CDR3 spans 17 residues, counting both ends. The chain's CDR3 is CISVSEAPGGTGNTIYF.

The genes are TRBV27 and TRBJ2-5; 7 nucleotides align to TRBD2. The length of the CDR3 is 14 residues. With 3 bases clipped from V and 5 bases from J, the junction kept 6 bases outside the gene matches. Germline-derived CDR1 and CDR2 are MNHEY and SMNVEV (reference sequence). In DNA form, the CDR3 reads TGTGCCAGCAGTTTTTTGGGGGGGGTCGAGACCCAGTACTTC. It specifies CASSFLGGVETQYF.

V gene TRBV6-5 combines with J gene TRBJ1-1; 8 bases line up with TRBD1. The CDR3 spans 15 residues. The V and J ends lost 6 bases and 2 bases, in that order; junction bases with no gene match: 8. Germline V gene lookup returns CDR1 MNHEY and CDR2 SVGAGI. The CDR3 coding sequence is TGTGCCAGCAGCCCGAACAGGGGGGTTAACACTGAAGCTTTCTTT. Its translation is CASSPNRGVNTEAFF.

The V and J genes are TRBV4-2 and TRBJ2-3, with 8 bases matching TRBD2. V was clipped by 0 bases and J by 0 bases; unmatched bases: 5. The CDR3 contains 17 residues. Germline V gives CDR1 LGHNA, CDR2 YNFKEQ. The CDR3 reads CASSQDRSSGSTDTQYF. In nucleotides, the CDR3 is TGTGCCAGCAGCCAAGATCGGTCTAGCGGGAGCACAGATACGCAGTATTTT.

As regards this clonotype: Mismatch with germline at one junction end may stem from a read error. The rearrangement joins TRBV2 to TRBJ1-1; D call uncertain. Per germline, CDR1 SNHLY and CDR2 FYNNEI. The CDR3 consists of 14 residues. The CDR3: CASSEATGFGEAFF. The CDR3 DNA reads TGTGCTAGCAGTGAAGCAACCGGGTTCGGAGAAGCTTTCTTT.

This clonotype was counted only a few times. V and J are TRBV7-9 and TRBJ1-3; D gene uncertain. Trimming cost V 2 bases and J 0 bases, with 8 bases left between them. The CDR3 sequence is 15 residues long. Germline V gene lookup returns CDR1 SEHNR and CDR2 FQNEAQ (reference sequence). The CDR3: CASSLPRLSGNTIYF. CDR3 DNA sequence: TGTGCCAGCAGCTTACCTAGACTCTCTGGAAACACCATATATTTT.

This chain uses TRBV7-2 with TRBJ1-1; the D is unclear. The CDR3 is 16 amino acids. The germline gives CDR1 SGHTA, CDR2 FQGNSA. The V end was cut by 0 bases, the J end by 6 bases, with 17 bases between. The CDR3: CASSLAPAGDEAEAFF. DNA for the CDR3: TGTGCCAGCAGCTTAGCCCCAGCGGGAGACGAGGCTGAAGCTTTCTTT.

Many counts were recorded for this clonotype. Here the CDR3 reads CASSLWTDYEQYV. The CDR3 DNA follows: TGTGCCAGCAGCCTATGGACAGACTACGAGCAGTACGTC. The chain links TRBV7-2 to TRBJ2-7, with D maybe TRBD1 (6 bases). Germline CDR1 is SGHTA and CDR2 is FQGNSA. This CDR3 is built from 13 residues. V dropped 5 bases and J dropped 3 bases, with 11 bases sitting between them.

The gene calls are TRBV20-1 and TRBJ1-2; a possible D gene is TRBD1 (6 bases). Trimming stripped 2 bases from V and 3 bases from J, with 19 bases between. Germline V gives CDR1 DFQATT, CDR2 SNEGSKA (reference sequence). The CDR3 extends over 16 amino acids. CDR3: CSARKTWTEGDYGYTF. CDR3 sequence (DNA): TGCAGTGCTAGAAAAACATGGACGGAGGGGGACTATGGCTACACCTTC.

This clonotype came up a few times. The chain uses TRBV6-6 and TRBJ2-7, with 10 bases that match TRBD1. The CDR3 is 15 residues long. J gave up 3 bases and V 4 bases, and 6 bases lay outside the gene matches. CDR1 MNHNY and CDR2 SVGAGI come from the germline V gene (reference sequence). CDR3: CASSFTGTGDYEQYF. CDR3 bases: TGTGCCAGCAGTTTTACCGGGACAGGGGACTACGAGCAGTACTTC.

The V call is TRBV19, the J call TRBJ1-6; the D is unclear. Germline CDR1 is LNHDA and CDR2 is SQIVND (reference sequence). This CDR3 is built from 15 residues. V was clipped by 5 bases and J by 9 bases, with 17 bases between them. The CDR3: CASSQATSRLSPLHF. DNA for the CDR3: TGTGCCAGTAGTCAGGCAACCAGCCGTCTTTCACCCCTCCACTTT. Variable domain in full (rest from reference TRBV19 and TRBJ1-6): DGGITQSPKYLFRKEGQNVTLSCEQNLNHDAMYWYRQDPGQGLRLIYYSQIVNDFQKGDIAEGYSVSREKKESFPLTVTSAQKNPTAFYLCASSQATSRLSPLHFGNGTRLTVT.

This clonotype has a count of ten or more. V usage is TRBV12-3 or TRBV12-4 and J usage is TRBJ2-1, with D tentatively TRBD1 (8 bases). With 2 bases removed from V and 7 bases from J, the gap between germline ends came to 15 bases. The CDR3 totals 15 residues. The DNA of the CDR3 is TGTGCCAGCAGTTTACGTCACAGGGGGGGGAATGAGCAGTTCTTC. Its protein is CASSLRHRGGNEQFF.

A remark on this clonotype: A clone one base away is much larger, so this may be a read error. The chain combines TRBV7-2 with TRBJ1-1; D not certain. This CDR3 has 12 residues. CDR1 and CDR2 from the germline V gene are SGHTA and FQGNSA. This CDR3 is CVSSLLAPEAFF. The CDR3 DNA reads TGTGTCAGCAGCTTACTGGCCCCTGAAGCTTTCTTT.

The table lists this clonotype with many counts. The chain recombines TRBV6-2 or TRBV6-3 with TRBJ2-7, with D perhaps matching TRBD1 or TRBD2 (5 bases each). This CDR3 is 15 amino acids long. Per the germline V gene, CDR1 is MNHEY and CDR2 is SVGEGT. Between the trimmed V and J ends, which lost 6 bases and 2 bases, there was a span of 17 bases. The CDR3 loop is CASSPGRDGAYEQYV. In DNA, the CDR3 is TGTGCCAGCAGCCCCGGCCGGGACGGAGCCTACGAGCAGTACGTC.

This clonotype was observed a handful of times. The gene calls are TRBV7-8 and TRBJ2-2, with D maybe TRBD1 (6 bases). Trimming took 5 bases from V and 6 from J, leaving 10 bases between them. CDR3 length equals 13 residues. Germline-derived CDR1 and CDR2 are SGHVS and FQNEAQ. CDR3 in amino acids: CASSVRGSGELFF. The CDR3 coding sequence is TGTGCCAGCAGCGTCAGGGGTTCCGGGGAGCTGTTTTTT.

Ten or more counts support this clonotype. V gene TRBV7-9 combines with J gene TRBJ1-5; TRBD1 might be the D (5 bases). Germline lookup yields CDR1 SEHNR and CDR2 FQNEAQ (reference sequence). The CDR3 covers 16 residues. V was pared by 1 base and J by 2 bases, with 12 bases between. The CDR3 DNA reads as TGTGCCAGCAGCTTAGGATCCGACAGCCGCAATCAGCCCCAGCATTTT. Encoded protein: CASSLGSDSRNQPQHF.

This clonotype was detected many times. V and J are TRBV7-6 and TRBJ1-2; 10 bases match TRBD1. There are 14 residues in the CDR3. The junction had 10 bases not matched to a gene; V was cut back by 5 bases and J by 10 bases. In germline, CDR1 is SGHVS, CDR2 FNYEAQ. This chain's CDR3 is CASSPGQGLSNYTF. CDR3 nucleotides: TGTGCCAGCAGCCCGGGACAGGGGTTAAGTAACTACACCTTC.

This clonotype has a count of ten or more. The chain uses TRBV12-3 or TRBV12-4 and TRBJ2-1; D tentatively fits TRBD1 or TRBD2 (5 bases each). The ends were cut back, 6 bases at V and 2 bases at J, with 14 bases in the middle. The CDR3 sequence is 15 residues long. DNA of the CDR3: TGTGCCAGCAGGCCCGGAGTGGGGGCCTACAATGAGCAGTTCTTC. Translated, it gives CASRPGVGAYNEQFF.

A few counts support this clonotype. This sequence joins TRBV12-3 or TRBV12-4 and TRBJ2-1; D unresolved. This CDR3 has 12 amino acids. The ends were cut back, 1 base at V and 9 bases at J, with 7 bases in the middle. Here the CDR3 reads CASSLGRIEQFF. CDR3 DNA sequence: TGTGCCAGCAGTTTAGGACGGATTGAGCAGTTCTTC.

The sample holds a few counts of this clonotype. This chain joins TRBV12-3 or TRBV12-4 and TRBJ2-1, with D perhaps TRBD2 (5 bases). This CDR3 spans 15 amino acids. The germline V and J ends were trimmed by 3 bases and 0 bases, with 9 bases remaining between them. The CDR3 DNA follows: TGTGCCAGCAGTTTTGAGGGTCTCTCCTACAATGAGCAGTTCTTC. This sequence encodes CASSFEGLSYNEQFF.

In nucleotides, the CDR3 is TGTGCCAGCAGTTTGGGACAGGTCTTGTTGGATGAGCAGTTCTTC. This gives the protein CASSLGQVLLDEQFF. The V gene is TRBV28, the J gene TRBJ2-1; 8 positions agree with TRBD1. The germline CDR1 and CDR2 sequences are MDHEN and SYDVKM. The trim removed 3 bases at V and 8 bases at J, leaving 9 bases unmatched. The CDR3 length is 15 residues. The entire variable domain, with the rest obtained from reference TRBV28 and TRBJ2-1, is as follows: DVKVTQSSRYLVKRTGEKVFLECVQDMDHENMFWYRQDPGLGLRLIYFSYDVKMKEKGDIPEGYSVSREKKERFSLILESASTNQTSMYLCASSLGQVLLDEQFFGPGTRLTVL.

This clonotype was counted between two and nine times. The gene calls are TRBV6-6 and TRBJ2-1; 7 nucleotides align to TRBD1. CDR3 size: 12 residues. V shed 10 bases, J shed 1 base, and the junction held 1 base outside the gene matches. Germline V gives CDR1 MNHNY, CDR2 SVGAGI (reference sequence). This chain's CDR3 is CATTGSYNEQFF. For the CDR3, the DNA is TGTGCCACGACAGGGTCCTACAATGAGCAGTTCTTC.

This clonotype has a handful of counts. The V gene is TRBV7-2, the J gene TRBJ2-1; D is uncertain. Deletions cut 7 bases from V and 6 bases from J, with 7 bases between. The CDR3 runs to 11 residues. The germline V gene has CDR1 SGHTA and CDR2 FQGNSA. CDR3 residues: CASTLSNEQFF. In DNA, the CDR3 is TGTGCCAGCACCCTGAGCAATGAGCAGTTCTTC.

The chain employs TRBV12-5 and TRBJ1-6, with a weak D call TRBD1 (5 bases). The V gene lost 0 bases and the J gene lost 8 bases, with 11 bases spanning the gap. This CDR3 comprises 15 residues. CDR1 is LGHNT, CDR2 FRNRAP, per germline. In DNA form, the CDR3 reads TGTGCTAGTGGTTTGGTAGTCCAGGGAGATTCACCCCTCCACTTT. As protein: CASGLVVQGDSPLHF.

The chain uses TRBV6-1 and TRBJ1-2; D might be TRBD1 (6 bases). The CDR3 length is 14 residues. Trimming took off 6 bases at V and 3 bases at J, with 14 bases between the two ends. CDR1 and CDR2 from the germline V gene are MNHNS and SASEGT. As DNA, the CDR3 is TGTGCCAGCAGGCCCATTACAGGGTACTATGGCTACACCTTC. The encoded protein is CASRPITGYYGYTF.

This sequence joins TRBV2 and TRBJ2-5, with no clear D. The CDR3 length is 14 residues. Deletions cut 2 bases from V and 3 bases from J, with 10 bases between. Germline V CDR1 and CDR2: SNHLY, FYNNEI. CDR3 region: CASSEIKTEETQYF. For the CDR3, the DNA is TGTGCCAGCAGTGAAATAAAAACAGAAGAGACCCAGTACTTC.

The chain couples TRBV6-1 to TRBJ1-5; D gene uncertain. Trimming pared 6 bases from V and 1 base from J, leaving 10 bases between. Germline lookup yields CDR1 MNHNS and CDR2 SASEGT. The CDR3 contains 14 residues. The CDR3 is CASSPGMSNQPQHF. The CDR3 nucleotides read TGTGCCAGCAGCCCCGGCATGAGCAATCAGCCCCAGCATTTT.

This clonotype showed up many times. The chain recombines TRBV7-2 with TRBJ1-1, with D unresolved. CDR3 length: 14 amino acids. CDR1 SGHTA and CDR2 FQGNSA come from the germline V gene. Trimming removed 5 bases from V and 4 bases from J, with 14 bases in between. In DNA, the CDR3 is TGTGCCAGCAGCCTCTCCGCGGGGATCACTGAAGCTTTCTTT. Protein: CASSLSAGITEAFF.